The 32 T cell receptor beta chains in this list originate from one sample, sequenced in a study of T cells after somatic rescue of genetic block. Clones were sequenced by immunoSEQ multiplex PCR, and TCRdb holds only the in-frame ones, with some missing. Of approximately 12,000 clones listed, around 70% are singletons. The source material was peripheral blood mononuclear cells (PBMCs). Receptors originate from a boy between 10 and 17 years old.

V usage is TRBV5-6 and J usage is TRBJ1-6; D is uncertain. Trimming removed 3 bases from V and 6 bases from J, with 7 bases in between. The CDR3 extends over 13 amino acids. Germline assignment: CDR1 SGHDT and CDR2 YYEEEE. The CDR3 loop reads CASSSATNSPLHF. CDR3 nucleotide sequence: TGTGCCAGCAGCTCCGCGACTAATTCACCCCTCCACTTT.

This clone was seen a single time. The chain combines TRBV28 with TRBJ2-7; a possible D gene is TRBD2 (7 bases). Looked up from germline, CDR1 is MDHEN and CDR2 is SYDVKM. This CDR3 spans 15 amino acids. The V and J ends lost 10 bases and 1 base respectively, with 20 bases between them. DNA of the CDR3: TGTGCCACCTGGGGGGGGGCCAGCACTTCCTACGAGCAGTACTTC. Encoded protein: CATWGGASTSYEQYF.

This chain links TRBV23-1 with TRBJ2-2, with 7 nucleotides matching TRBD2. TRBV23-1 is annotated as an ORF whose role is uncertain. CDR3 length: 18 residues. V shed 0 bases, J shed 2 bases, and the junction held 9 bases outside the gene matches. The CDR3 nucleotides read TGCGCCAGCAGTCAATCGGCGGGGGTGGAGGGTAACACCGGGGAGCTGTTTTTT. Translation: CASSQSAGVEGNTGELFF.

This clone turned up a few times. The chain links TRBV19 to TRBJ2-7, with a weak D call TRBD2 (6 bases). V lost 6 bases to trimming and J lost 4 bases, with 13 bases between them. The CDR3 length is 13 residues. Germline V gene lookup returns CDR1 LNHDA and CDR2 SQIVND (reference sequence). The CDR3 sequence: CASSTGGPYEQYF. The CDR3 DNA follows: TGTGCCAGTAGCACCGGAGGGCCTTACGAGCAGTACTTC.

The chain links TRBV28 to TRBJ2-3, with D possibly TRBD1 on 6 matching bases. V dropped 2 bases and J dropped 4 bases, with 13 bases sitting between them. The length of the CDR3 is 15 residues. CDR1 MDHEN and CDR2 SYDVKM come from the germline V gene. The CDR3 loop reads CASSLAGVRADTQYF. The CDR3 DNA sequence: TGTGCCAGCAGTTTAGCAGGGGTGCGTGCAGATACGCAGTATTTT.

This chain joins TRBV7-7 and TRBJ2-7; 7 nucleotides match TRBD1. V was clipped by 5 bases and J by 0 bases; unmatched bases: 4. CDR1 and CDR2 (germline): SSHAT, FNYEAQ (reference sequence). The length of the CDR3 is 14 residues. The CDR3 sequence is CASSKDRNSYEQYF. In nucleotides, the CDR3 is TGTGCCAGCAGCAAGGACAGGAACTCCTACGAGCAGTACTTC.

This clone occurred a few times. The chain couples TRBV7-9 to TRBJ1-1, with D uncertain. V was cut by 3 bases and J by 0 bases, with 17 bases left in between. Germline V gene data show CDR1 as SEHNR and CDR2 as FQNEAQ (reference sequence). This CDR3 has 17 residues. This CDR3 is CASSFPWTDLMNTEAFF. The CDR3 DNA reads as TGTGCCAGCAGCTTCCCTTGGACCGACCTCATGAACACTGAAGCTTTCTTT.

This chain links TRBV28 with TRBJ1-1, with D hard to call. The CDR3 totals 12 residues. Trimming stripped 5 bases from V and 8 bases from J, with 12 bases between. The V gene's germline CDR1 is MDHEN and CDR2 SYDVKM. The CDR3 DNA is TGTGCCAGCAGTGTAATCTCGGAAGAAGCTTTCTTT. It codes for CASSVISEEAFF.

CDR3 bases: TGCGCCAGCAGCTTGAAGCAGGCGTCTAATGAAAAACTGTTTTTT. Encoded protein: CASSLKQASNEKLFF. The gene calls are TRBV5-1 and TRBJ1-4; D is uncertain. Trimming cost V 1 base and J 3 bases, with 10 bases left between them. The length of the CDR3 is 15 residues. Germline V gene lookup returns CDR1 SGHRS and CDR2 YFSETQ.

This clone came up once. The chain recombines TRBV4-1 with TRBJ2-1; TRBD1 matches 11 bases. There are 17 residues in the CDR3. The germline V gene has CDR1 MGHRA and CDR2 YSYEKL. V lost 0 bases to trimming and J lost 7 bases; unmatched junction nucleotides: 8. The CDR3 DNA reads TGCGCCAGCAGCCAAGAATCCAGGACAGGGGGCTTAAATGAGCAGTTCTTC. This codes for CASSQESRTGGLNEQFF.

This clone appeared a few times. The CDR3 DNA is TGTGCCTGGGGGGGGCGGACTGAAGCTTTCTTT. Its translation is CAWGGRTEAFF. V is TRBV30 and J is TRBJ1-1, with a possible D match to TRBD1 (6 bases). The CDR3 totals 11 residues. Trimming stripped 5 bases from V and 5 bases from J, with 9 bases between. Per the germline V gene, CDR1 is GTSNPN and CDR2 is SVGIG (reference sequence).

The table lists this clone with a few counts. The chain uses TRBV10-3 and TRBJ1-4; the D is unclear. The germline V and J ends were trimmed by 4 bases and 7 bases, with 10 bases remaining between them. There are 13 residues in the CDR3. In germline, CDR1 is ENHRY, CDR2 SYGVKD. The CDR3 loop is CAISANHGEKLFF. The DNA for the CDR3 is TGTGCCATCAGTGCAAATCACGGTGAAAAACTGTTTTTT.

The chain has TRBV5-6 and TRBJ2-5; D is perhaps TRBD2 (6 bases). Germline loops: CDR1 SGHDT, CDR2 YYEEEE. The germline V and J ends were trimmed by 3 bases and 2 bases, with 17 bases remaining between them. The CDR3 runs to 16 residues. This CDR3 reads CASSSSGLPIQETQYF. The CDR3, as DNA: TGTGCCAGCAGCTCCTCGGGACTGCCAATTCAAGAGACCCAGTACTTC. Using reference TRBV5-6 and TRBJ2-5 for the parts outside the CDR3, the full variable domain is DAGVTQSPTHLIKTRGQQVTLRCSPKSGHDTVSWYQQALGQGPQFIFQYYEEEERQRGNFPDRFSGHQFPNYSSELNVNALLLGDSALYLCASSSSGLPIQETQYFGPGTRLLVL.

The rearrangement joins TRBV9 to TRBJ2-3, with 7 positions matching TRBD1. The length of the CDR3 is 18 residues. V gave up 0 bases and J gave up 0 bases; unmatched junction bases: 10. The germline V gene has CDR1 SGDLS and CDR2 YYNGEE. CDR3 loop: CASSVDPHRGESTDTQYF. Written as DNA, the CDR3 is TGTGCCAGCAGCGTAGATCCGCACAGGGGCGAGAGCACAGATACGCAGTATTTT.

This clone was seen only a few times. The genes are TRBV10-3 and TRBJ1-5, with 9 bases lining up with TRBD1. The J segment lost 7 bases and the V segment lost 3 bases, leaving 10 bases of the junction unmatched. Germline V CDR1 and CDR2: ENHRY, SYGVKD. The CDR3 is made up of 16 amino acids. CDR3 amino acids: CAISDIATGGSQPQHF. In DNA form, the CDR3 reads TGTGCCATCAGTGATATAGCGACAGGGGGTTCACAGCCCCAGCATTTT.

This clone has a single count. CDR3 in DNA: TGTGCCAGTAGTCCCTCGTGGCTAGCGGGTATGGAACGGAGCTACGAGCAGTACTTC. This sequence encodes CASSPSWLAGMERSYEQYF. This chain joins TRBV19 and TRBJ2-7; TRBD2 agrees at 8 bases. The CDR3 covers 19 residues. Per the germline V gene, CDR1 is LNHDA and CDR2 is SQIVND (reference sequence). After removal of 5 bases from V and 3 bases from J, the junction contained 21 bases not matched to a gene.

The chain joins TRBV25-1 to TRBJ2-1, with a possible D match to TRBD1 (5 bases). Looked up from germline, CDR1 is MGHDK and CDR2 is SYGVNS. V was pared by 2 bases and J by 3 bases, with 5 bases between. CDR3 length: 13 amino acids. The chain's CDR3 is CASSEQGYNEQFF. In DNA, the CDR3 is TGTGCCAGCAGTGAACAGGGCTACAATGAGCAGTTCTTC.

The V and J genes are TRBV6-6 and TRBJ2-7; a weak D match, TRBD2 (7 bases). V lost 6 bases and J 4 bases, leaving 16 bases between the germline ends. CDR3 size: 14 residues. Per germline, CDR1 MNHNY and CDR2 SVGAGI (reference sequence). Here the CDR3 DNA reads TGTGCCAGCAGCCTCGGGGGGCGCGGTTACGAGCAGTACTTC. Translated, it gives CASSLGGRGYEQYF.

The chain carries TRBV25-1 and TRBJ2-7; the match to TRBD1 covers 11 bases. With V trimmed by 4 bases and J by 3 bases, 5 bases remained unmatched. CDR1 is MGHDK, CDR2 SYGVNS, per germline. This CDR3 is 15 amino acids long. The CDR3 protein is CASSVGQGGNYEQYF. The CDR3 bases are TGTGCCAGCAGTGTGGGACAGGGGGGGAACTACGAGCAGTACTTC.

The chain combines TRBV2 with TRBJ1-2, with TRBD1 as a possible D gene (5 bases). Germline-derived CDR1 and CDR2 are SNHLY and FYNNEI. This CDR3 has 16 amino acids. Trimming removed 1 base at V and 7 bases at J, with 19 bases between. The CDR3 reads CASSEEFGGATSGYTF. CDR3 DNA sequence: TGTGCCAGCAGTGAAGAATTTGGGGGTGCGACGAGTGGCTACACCTTC.

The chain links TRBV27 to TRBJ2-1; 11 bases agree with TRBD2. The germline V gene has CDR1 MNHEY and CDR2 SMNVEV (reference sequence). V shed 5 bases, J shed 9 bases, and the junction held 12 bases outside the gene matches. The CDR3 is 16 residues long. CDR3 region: CASSPDPQLAGVEQFF. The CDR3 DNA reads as TGTGCCAGCAGTCCCGACCCCCAACTAGCGGGAGTTGAGCAGTTCTTC.

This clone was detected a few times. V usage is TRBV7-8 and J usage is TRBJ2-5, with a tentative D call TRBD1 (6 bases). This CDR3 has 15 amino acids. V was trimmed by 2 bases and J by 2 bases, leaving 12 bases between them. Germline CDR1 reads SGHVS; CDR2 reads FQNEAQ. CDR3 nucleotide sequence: TGTGCCAGCAGCTTAATTAATAGGGGGCAAGAGACCCAGTACTTC. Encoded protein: CASSLINRGQETQYF.

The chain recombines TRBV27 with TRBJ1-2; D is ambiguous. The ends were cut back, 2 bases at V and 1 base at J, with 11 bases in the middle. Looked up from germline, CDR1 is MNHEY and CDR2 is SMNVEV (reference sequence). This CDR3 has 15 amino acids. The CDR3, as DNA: TGTGCCAGCAGTTTAGGGTTCTCCCTTAACTATGGCTACACCTTC. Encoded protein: CASSLGFSLNYGYTF.

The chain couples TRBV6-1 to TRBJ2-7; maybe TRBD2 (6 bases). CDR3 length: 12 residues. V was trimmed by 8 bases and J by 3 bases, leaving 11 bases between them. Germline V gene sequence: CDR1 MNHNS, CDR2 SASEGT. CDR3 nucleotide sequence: TGTGCCAGCTGGGGGGAGGTCTACGAGCAGTACTTC. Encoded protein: CASWGEVYEQYF.

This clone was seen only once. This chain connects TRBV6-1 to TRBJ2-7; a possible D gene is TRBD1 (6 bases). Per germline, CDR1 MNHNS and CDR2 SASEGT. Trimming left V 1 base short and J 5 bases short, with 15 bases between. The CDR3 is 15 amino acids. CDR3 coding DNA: TGTGCCAGCAGTGAAGGAGGGGACACCTCAGACGAGCAGTACTTC. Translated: CASSEGGDTSDEQYF.

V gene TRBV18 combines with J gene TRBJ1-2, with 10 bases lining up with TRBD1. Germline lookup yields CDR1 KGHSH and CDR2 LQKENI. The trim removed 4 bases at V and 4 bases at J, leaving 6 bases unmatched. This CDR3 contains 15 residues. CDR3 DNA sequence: TGTGCCAGCTCACTGGGGACAGGGGCGGTCTATGGCTACACCTTC. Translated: CASSLGTGAVYGYTF.

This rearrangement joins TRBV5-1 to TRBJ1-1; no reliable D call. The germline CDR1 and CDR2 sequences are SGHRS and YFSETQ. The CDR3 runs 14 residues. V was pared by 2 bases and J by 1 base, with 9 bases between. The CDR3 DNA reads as TGCGCCAGCAGCTTTTTAAAGGAGAACACTGAAGCTTTCTTT. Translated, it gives CASSFLKENTEAFF.

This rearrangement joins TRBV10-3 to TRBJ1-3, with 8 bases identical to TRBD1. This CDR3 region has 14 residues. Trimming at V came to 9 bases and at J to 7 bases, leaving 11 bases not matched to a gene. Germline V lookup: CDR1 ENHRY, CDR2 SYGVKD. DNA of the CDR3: TGTGCCATTGGGACAGGCCCCCTTAGGAACACCATATATTTT. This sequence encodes CAIGTGPLRNTIYF.

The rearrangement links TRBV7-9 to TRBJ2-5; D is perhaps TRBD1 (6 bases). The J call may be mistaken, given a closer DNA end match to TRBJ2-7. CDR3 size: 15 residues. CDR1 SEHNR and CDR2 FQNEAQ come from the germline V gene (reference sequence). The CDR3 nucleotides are TGTGCCAGCAGCTTATCTGACAGGATATTATACGAGCAGTACTTC. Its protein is CASSLSDRILYEQYF.

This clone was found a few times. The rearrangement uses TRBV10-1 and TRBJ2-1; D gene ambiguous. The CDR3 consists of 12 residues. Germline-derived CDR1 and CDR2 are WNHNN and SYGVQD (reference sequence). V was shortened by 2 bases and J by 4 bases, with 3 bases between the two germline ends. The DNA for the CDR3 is TGCGCCAGCAGTGAGCGGTACAATGAGCAGTTCTTC. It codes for CASSERYNEQFF.

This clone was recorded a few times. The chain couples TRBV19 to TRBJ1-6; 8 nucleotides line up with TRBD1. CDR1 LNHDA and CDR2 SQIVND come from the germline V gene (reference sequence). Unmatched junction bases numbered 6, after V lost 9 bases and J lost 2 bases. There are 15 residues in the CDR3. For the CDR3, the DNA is TGTGCCAGCCGGACAGGGACAACCTATAATTCACCCCTCCACTTT. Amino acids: CASRTGTTYNSPLHF.

The CDR3 region is CASSLATTYQETQYF. As DNA, the CDR3 is TGTGCCAGCAGCTTAGCCACCACGTACCAAGAGACCCAGTACTTC. The rearrangement joins TRBV11-2 to TRBJ2-5; D is unclear. The CDR3 loop spans 15 amino acids. The V gene lost 1 base and the J gene lost 0 bases, with 9 bases spanning the gap. Germline lookup yields CDR1 SGHAT and CDR2 FQNNGV. Combining the CDR3 with reference TRBV11-2 and TRBJ2-5 gives the whole variable domain EAGVAQSPRYKIIEKRQSVAFWCNPISGHATLYWYQQILGQGPKLLIQFQNNGVVDDSQLPKDRFSAERLKGVDSTLKIQPAKLEDSAVYLCASSLATTYQETQYFGPGTRLLVL.